The 25 T cell receptor beta chains reported below all come from one sample, sequenced in a study of regulatory T cells in long-lasting Graves disease. With iRepertoire HTBI primers and Arm-PCR of CDR3 regions, TCR beta libraries were built. Via MiXCR, TCRdb re-called the multiplex PCR reads, giving one row per CDR3 protein. The sample shows hundreds of thousands of distinct CDR3 sequences, 15% to 20% of them seen only once. Stated time point: newly diagnosed GD, antithyroid drugs for less than 3 months. Extracted RNA from PBMCs served as the source of the TCR library. These data were also reused for a study on T cells in Graves' hyperthyroidism and ophthalmopathy.

Sequences were derived from peripheral blood mononuclear cells (PBMCs), sampled at new diagnosis, from a patient treated with antithyroid drugs. The source of these receptors is a woman between 25 and 40 years old with Graves disease.

This clonotype was seen ten or more times. The gene calls are TRBV6-2 or TRBV6-3 and TRBJ2-5; D might be TRBD2 (6 bases). V dropped 1 base and J dropped 5 bases, with 8 bases sitting between them. The CDR3 totals 13 residues. CDR1 MNHEY and CDR2 SVGEGT come from the germline V gene. CDR3 in amino acids: CASSYFGGETQYF. The CDR3 DNA reads as TGTGCCAGCAGTTACTTCGGAGGGGAGACCCAGTACTTC.

This clonotype was counted many times. This chain joins TRBV11-2 and TRBJ1-1, with D possibly TRBD1 on 5 matching bases. The CDR3 has 10 residues. Germline values: CDR1 SGHAT, CDR2 FQNNGV. V was shortened by 11 bases and J by 1 base, with 5 bases between the two germline ends. This CDR3 reads CAGGNTEAFF. CDR3 bases: TGTGCCGGGGGGAACACTGAAGCTTTCTTT.

This chain's CDR3 is CASSPTGTPKIADNEQFF. The CDR3 DNA reads TGTGCCAGCAGCCCAACCGGGACCCCGAAAATCGCAGACAATGAGCAGTTCTTC. The gene calls are TRBV7-9 and TRBJ2-1; tentatively, D is TRBD1 or TRBD2 (5 bases each). The CDR3 runs to 18 residues. V was cut by 5 bases and J by 5 bases, with 25 bases left in between. From germline, CDR1 is SEHNR and CDR2 FQNEAQ (reference sequence).

The table lists this clonotype with many counts. The J gene is TRBJ1-5, the V gene TRBV28; a possible D gene is TRBD1 (6 bases). The CDR3 extends over 16 amino acids. V was trimmed by 3 bases and J by 0 bases, leaving 12 bases between them. Germline CDR1 MDHEN, CDR2 SYDVKM. CDR3 sequence reads: CASSFVTGTSNQPQHF. CDR3 bases: TGTGCCAGCAGTTTCGTGACAGGTACTAGCAATCAGCCCCAGCATTTT.

This chain uses TRBV7-9 with TRBJ2-7; D may be TRBD1 (6 bases). The germline CDR1 and CDR2 sequences are SEHNR and FQNEAQ (reference sequence). CDR3 length: 13 residues. Trimming stripped 0 bases from V and 8 bases from J, with 11 bases between. CDR3 bases: TGTGCCAGCAGCTTAGCTCGACAGGATCAGCAGTACTTC. Encoded protein: CASSLARQDQQYF.

This clonotype was counted at least ten times. The J gene is TRBJ1-1, the V gene TRBV7-9; D not resolved. The V and J ends lost 9 bases and 1 base respectively, with 12 bases between them. From germline, CDR1 is SEHNR and CDR2 FQNEAQ (reference sequence). The CDR3 has 13 amino acids. CDR3 sequence: CASNRLSNTEAFF. As DNA, the CDR3 is TGTGCCAGTAATAGGCTCTCGAACACTGAAGCTTTCTTT.

The chain is built from TRBV7-9 and TRBJ2-1; no definite D call. This CDR3 contains 16 residues. The V gene's germline CDR1 is SEHNR and CDR2 FQNEAQ (reference sequence). V was clipped by 2 bases and J by 7 bases, with 18 bases between them. The CDR3 is CASSLNSASSGNEQFF. In DNA form, the CDR3 reads TGTGCCAGCAGCTTAAACTCCGCGTCCTCGGGTAATGAGCAGTTCTTC.

This clonotype was picked up many times. The chain carries TRBV2 and TRBJ1-6, with 7 bases lining up with TRBD1. V dropped 7 bases and J dropped 7; count of bases not matched to a gene: 4. The CDR3 extends over 13 amino acids. Germline V gene sequence: CDR1 SNHLY, CDR2 FYNNEI. Written as DNA, the CDR3 is TGTGCCAGCAAAGGGACAGAAAATTCACCCCTCCACTTT. It translates to CASKGTENSPLHF.

This clonotype was found many times. The rearrangement links TRBV12-3 or TRBV12-4 to TRBJ1-3; TRBD1 is a possible D gene (5 bases). Deletions cut 8 bases from V and 3 bases from J, with 8 bases between. The CDR3 loop spans 12 amino acids. The CDR3 bases are TGTGCCAGCGGGACGGTTGGAAACACCATATATTTT. Translation: CASGTVGNTIYF.

This clonotype was counted a few times. This may arise from a read error, as a much more abundant clone is one base away. The genes are TRBV7-2 and TRBJ1-1; 8 nucleotides agree with TRBD1. The CDR3 length is 14 residues. CDR1 SGHTA and CDR2 FQGNSA come from the germline V gene. The CDR3 coding sequence is TGTGCCAGCAGCCGACAGGGGATTAACACTGAAGCTTGCTTT. Amino acid sequence: CASSRQGINTEACF.

This clonotype has a handful of counts. This chain uses TRBV6-2 or TRBV6-3 with TRBJ1-2, with D possibly TRBD1 on 5 matching bases. This CDR3 is 14 amino acids long. With 2 bases removed from V and 6 bases from J, the gap between germline ends came to 13 bases. Germline lookup yields CDR1 MNHEY and CDR2 SVGEGT. The CDR3 sequence: CASSYDGGMDGYTF. CDR3 DNA: TGTGCCAGCAGTTACGACGGGGGAATGGATGGCTACACCTTC.

This clonotype was detected ten times or more. The V gene is TRBV28, the J gene TRBJ2-7, with D possibly being TRBD2 (5 bases). The CDR3 consists of 13 residues. Deletions cut 6 bases from V and 12 bases from J, with 21 bases between. CDR1 and CDR2 (germline): MDHEN, SYDVKM. CDR3 sequence reads: CASSFPGTSNRYF. CDR3 sequence (DNA): TGTGCCAGCAGCTTCCCGGGTACTAGTAACCGGTACTTC.

The V and J genes are TRBV13 and TRBJ2-1; D is perhaps TRBD1 or TRBD2 (5 bases each). V lost 10 bases to trimming and J lost 7 bases, with 11 bases between them. The CDR3 is 11 amino acids. Per the germline V gene, CDR1 is PRHDT and CDR2 is FYEKMQ (reference sequence). The CDR3, as DNA: TGTGCCACCAGTTGGGGGAATGAGCAGTTCTTC. Residues: CATSWGNEQFF.

The chain is built from TRBV9 and TRBJ1-3; unclear D gene. The CDR3 is 14 residues long. Germline loops: CDR1 SGDLS, CDR2 YYNGEE. The V gene lost 0 bases and the J gene lost 1 base, with 5 bases spanning the gap. The CDR3 DNA follows: TGTGCCAGCAGCGTAGCCGAGTCTGGAAACACCATATATTTT. Its translation: CASSVAESGNTIYF.

This clonotype was counted only a few times. The V and J genes are TRBV20-1 and TRBJ2-7; 7 bases agree with TRBD2. Per germline, CDR1 DFQATT and CDR2 SNEGSKA (reference sequence). This CDR3 spans 15 amino acids. With 0 bases clipped from V and 2 bases from J, the junction kept 7 bases outside the gene matches. The DNA of the CDR3 is TGCAGTGCTAGAGATGATGGGGGAGGGCCCTACGAGCAGTACTTC. Translated: CSARDDGGGPYEQYF.

This clonotype has just a few counts. Germline is not matched at one junction end, which may reflect a read error. The chain joins TRBV7-2 to TRBJ2-5; 7 bases match TRBD2. Germline V gene lookup returns CDR1 SGHTA and CDR2 FQGNSA. The CDR3 is made up of 17 amino acids. CDR3: CASSLAAGETSKETRYF. CDR3 DNA sequence: TGTGCCAGCAGCTTAGCGGCGGGGGAGACGTCCAAAGAGACCCGGTACTTC.

In its sample, this clonotype was seen a few times. This chain connects TRBV11-2 to TRBJ2-6; 7 nucleotides line up with TRBD1. The CDR3 loop spans 19 amino acids. The trim removed 5 bases at V and 2 bases at J, leaving 15 bases unmatched. The germline V gene encodes CDR1 SGHAT and CDR2 FQNNGV. The CDR3 region is CASSKKTGTPLAGANVLTF. The CDR3 coding sequence is TGTGCCAGCAGCAAGAAGACAGGGACCCCCCTGGCTGGGGCCAACGTCCTGACTTTC.

The gene calls are TRBV6-2 or TRBV6-3 and TRBJ1-1; 11 bases fit TRBD1. There are 15 residues in the CDR3. The germline gives CDR1 MNHEY, CDR2 SVGEGT. V was pared by 2 bases and J by 11 bases, with 10 bases of the junction left unmatched. The CDR3 DNA reads TGTGCCAGCAGTTACCTTTTAGGGACAGGGGGGCCGGCTTTCTTT. Protein: CASSYLLGTGGPAFF.

On this clonotype itself: Mismatch with germline at one junction end may stem from a read error. The chain combines TRBV3-1 with TRBJ1-1, with D perhaps matching TRBD1 (6 bases). Looked up from germline, CDR1 is LGHDT and CDR2 is YNNKEL (reference sequence). This CDR3 spans 14 amino acids. The CDR3 nucleotides are TGTGCCAGCAGCCCCGTGGCGGGGGCGACTGTAGCTTTCTTT. Translation gives CASSPVAGATVAFF.

The chain joins TRBV6-5 to TRBJ2-3; no firm D call. The V and J ends lost 0 bases and 6 bases respectively, with 10 bases between them. In germline, CDR1 is MNHEY, CDR2 SVGAGI. The CDR3 is made up of 14 amino acids. The CDR3 loop reads CASSYSTFLDTQYF. CDR3 nucleotides: TGTGCCAGCAGTTACTCGACTTTTTTGGATACGCAGTATTTT.

The chain employs TRBV27 and TRBJ2-5; 12 bases are shared with TRBD2. J was trimmed by 4 bases and V by 2 bases; bases with no gene match: 8. CDR1 is MNHEY and CDR2 is SMNVEV in the germline V gene (reference sequence). This CDR3 has 17 amino acids. CDR3 loop: CASSLRRLAGGGETQYF. Written as DNA, the CDR3 is TGTGCCAGCAGTTTACGGCGGCTAGCGGGAGGGGGAGAGACCCAGTACTTC.

This clonotype was observed a handful of times. The chain employs TRBV27 and TRBJ2-3, with 7 bases identical to TRBD2. The germline V gene encodes CDR1 MNHEY and CDR2 SMNVEV (reference sequence). CDR3 length: 14 amino acids. Losses at the gene ends were 3 bases for V and 6 bases for J; bases not matched to a gene: 6. The CDR3 protein is CASSFSRDYDTQYF. In DNA form, the CDR3 reads TGTGCCAGCAGTTTTAGCAGGGACTACGATACGCAGTATTTT.

This clonotype was observed a few times. The V gene is TRBV6-1, the J gene TRBJ2-3; possibly TRBD1 or TRBD2 for D (5 bases each). V lost 6 bases, J lost 0 bases, and 19 bases lay in between. The germline V gene has CDR1 MNHNS and CDR2 SASEGT. The CDR3 is made up of 17 amino acids. CDR3 amino acids: CASRTSLGETSTDTQYF. CDR3 bases: TGTGCCAGCAGGACCTCCCTGGGGGAAACAAGCACAGATACGCAGTATTTT.

This clonotype came up many times. The chain joins TRBV7-2 to TRBJ2-7; possibly TRBD2 for D (6 bases). Germline V gene sequence: CDR1 SGHTA, CDR2 FQGNSA. This CDR3 has 15 residues. V dropped 5 bases and J dropped 10 bases, with 24 bases sitting between them. CDR3 in amino acids: CASSKDPGTGRTQYF. CDR3 bases: TGTGCCAGCAGCAAAGACCCCGGGACCGGGAGAACTCAGTACTTC.

This clonotype occurred many times. J is TRBJ2-1 and V is TRBV2; either TRBD1 or TRBD2 may fit D (6 bases each). The CDR3 spans 13 residues. Germline lookup yields CDR1 SNHLY and CDR2 FYNNEI. V was cut by 7 bases and J by 9 bases, with 16 bases left in between. CDR3 region: CASNLAEGGEQFF. CDR3 nucleotide sequence: TGTGCCAGCAACTTAGCGGAAGGGGGTGAGCAGTTCTTC. Full variable domain (outside the CDR3, taken from reference TRBV2 and TRBJ2-1): EPEVTQTPSHQVTQMGQEVILRCVPISNHLYFYWYRQILGQKVEFLVSFYNNEISEKSEIFDDQFSVERPDGSNFTLKIRSTKLEDSAMYFCASNLAEGGEQFFGPGTRLTVL.